This T cell receptor (beta chain) is drawn from a study of Graves' ophthalmopathy and Graves' hyperthyroidism. About the research overall: Hyperthyroidism was classified as stable if no ophthalmopathy occurred within 18 months of follow-up.

General observations from the study: In blood, most expanded thyroid clonotypes above 0.001 frequency were also detected.

RNA served as the template for amplifying TCR beta CDR3 regions. Second-round multiplex PCR came after a first-round RT-PCR that employed HTBI primers. TCRdb reanalysed the multiplex PCR reads using MiXCR and keeps one entry per CDR3 protein. The sample shows about 550,000 distinct CDR3 sequences, 35% to 40% of them seen only once. This clonotype appeared a few times. Its antigen remains unidentified. Aged 18 to 65, the patients with hyperthyroidism had under 2 months' duration and were newly diagnosed. Exclusion applied to patients with other autoimmune diseases, uncontrolled infections, pregnancy or lactation. Trimming removed 8 bases at V and 3 bases at J, with 13 bases between. The CDR3 is 13 residues long. Germline values: CDR1 MDHEN, CDR2 SYDVKM.

Sequenced: peripheral blood or thyroid tissue (not recorded which). This receptor was identified in an adult man with Graves' hyperthyroidism. The chain is built from TRBV28 and TRBJ1-1; no reliable D call. In DNA form, the CDR3 reads TGTGCCAGCTGGCCTGGTTGGGACACTGAAGCTTTCTTT. It codes for CASWPGWDTEAFF.